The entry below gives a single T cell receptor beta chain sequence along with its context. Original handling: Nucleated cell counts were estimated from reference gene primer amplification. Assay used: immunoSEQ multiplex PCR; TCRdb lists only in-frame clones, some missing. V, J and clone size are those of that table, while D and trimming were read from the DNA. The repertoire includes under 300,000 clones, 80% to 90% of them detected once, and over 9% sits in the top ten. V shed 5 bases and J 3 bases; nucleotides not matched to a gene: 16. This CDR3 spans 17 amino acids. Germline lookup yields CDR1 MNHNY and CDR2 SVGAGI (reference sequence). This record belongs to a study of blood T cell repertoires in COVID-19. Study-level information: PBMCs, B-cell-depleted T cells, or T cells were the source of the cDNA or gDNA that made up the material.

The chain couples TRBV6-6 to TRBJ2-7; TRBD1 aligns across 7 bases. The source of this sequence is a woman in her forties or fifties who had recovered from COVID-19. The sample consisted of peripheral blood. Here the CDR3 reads CASSRPQAPGGLYEQYF. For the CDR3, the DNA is TGTGCCAGCAGTCGACCCCAAGCCCCAGGGGGTCTCTACGAGCAGTACTTC.